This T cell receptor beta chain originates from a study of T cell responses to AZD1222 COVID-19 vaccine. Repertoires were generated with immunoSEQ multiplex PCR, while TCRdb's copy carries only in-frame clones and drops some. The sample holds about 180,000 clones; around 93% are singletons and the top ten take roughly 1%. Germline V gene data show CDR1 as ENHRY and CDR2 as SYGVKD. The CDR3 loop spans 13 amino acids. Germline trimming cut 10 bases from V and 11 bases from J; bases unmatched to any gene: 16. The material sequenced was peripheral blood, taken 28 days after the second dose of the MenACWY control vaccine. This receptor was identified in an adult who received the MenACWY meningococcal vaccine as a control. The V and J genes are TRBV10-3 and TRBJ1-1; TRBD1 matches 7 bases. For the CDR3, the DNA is TGTGCCACCCGCACAGGGACAGCACGTCCCGCTTTCTTT. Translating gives CATRTGTARPAFF.